This record concerns one T cell receptor (beta chain) sequence. Its antigen is not identified. The sample's time point: around 13 months of natalizumab therapy. T1 marks 6 months and T2 marks 12 months of natalizumab therapy. The data originate from a study of multiple sclerosis patients with progressive multifocal leukoencephalopathy. Study outcomes and limitations: Expanded clones at PML onset predated and persisted through natalizumab therapy.

The survey-level immunoSEQ assay was used. Sequencing was performed with immunoSEQ multiplex PCR; in TCRdb, only in-frame clones are kept and a portion is missing. The repertoire consists of tens of thousands of clones, with around 90% occurring once and the leading ten covering approximately 1.3%. Deletions cut 5 bases from V and 2 bases from J, with 8 bases between. CDR1 and CDR2 (germline): SGHNT, YENEEA. The CDR3 contains 13 residues. The sequenced sample was PBMCs, obtained from a patient treated with natalizumab. This chain joins TRBV11-3 and TRBJ2-3; D is uncertain. This sequence was found in a human donor with multiple sclerosis. The CDR3 coding sequence is TGTGCCAGCAGCCTAGGAACCACAGATACGCAGTATTTT. It translates to CASSLGTTDTQYF.